The 17 T cell receptor beta chains presented below share a single source sample, sequenced in a study of blood T cell repertoires in COVID-19. Assay used: immunoSEQ multiplex PCR; TCRdb lists only in-frame clones, some missing. The sample shows almost 400,000 clones, around 87% of them seen only once. The material sequenced was peripheral blood. All receptors derive from a woman in her sixties or seventies with COVID-19, enrolled during active disease.

This clone was counted once. The chain recombines TRBV16 with TRBJ2-7, with D perhaps matching TRBD1 (6 bases). Germline CDR1 is KGHSY and CDR2 is FQNENV. This CDR3 region has 12 residues. Trimming left V 0 bases short and J 13 bases short, with 13 bases between. In DNA, the CDR3 is TGTGCCAGCAGCCAATCGCCGGACAGACGATACTTC. It is translated as CASSQSPDRRYF.

The rearrangement links TRBV29-1 to TRBJ1-4; possible D gene TRBD1, 6 bases. The germline V gene has CDR1 SQVTM and CDR2 ANQGSEA. Trimming pared 5 bases from V and 0 bases from J, leaving 16 bases between. This CDR3 comprises 16 residues. DNA of the CDR3: TGCAGCGTTCTGATCAGGGGACTATCAACTAATGAAAAACTGTTTTTT. Its translation is CSVLIRGLSTNEKLFF.

V and J are TRBV5-1 and TRBJ1-4, with a tentative D call TRBD1 (6 bases). The V gene's germline CDR1 is SGHRS and CDR2 YFSETQ. V lost 0 bases to trimming and J lost 4 bases, with 10 bases between them. CDR3 length: 15 residues. DNA for the CDR3: TGCGCCAGCAGCTTGGCGGGGGGCGGTAATGAAAAACTGTTTTTT. It is translated as CASSLAGGGNEKLFF.

The J gene is TRBJ2-7, the V gene TRBV7-3; 7 bases fit TRBD1. The ends lost 5 bases at V and 2 bases at J; junction bases unmatched: 9. Germline CDR1 reads SGHTA; CDR2 reads FQGTGA. The CDR3 totals 15 residues. The CDR3 sequence: CASSPTGSKAYEQYF. CDR3 DNA: TGTGCCAGCAGCCCGACAGGGAGCAAGGCCTACGAGCAGTACTTC.

The CDR3 protein is CASSPLSYEQYF. DNA of the CDR3: TGTGCCAGCTCACCGTTATCCTACGAGCAGTACTTC. V and J are TRBV18 and TRBJ2-7, with D unresolved. This CDR3 is 12 amino acids long. Trimming left V 3 bases short and J 1 base short, with 4 bases between. Germline lookup yields CDR1 KGHSH and CDR2 LQKENI.

This chain links TRBV6-5 with TRBJ1-1, with D possibly TRBD1 on 5 matching bases. V was shortened by 6 bases and J by 5 bases, with 16 bases between the two germline ends. Germline CDR1 reads MNHEY; CDR2 reads SVGAGI. This CDR3 comprises 14 residues. This chain's CDR3 is CASSRSGRTTEAFF. CDR3 nucleotide sequence: TGTGCCAGCAGCCGGTCAGGGAGGACGACTGAAGCTTTCTTT.

The chain links TRBV3-1 (or the pseudogene TRBV3-2) to TRBJ1-1; perhaps TRBD1 as D (5 bases). V was cut by 5 bases and J by 1 base, with 20 bases left in between. The CDR3 runs 17 residues. Germline CDR1 is LGHDT and CDR2 is YNNKEL (reference sequence). CDR3 amino acids: CASSLGDAGFRNTEAFF. The CDR3 nucleotides read TGTGCCAGCAGCTTAGGTGATGCAGGGTTCAGGAACACTGAAGCTTTCTTT.

This chain connects TRBV4-1 to TRBJ1-5; TRBD1 agrees at 7 bases. CDR3 size: 15 residues. Germline loops: CDR1 MGHRA, CDR2 YSYEKL. V shed 4 bases and J 6 bases; nucleotides not matched to a gene: 9. This CDR3 is CASSPGQGVTQPQHF. The DNA for the CDR3 is TGCGCCAGCAGCCCCGGGCAGGGGGTGACTCAGCCCCAGCATTTT.

This sequence joins TRBV9 and TRBJ2-2; TRBD2 agrees at 12 bases. This CDR3 region has 17 residues. Unmatched junction bases numbered 3, after V lost 3 bases and J lost 0 bases. Germline loops: CDR1 SGDLS, CDR2 YYNGEE. The CDR3 nucleotides are TGTGCCAGCAGCGCGAGACTAGCGGGGGCGAACACCGGGGAGCTGTTTTTT. Translation: CASSARLAGANTGELFF. Filled out from reference TRBV9 and TRBJ2-2, the complete variable domain reads DSGVTQTPKHLITATGQRVTLRCSPRSGDLSVYWYQQSLDQGLQFLIQYYNGEERAKGNILERFSAQQFPDLHSELNLSSLELGDSALYFCASSARLAGANTGELFFGEGSRLTVL.

The chain employs TRBV20-1 and TRBJ1-1, with 7 nucleotides matching TRBD1. With 6 bases clipped from V and 8 bases from J, the junction kept 3 bases outside the gene matches. The CDR3 covers 10 residues. Germline values: CDR1 DFQATT, CDR2 SNEGSKA (reference sequence). The DNA of the CDR3 is TGCAGTGCCCAGGGGGAGGAAGCTTTCTTT. It yields the protein CSAQGEEAFF.

The chain is built from TRBV12-3 or TRBV12-4 and TRBJ2-2; D is unclear. Trimming removed 2 bases at V and 7 bases at J, with 8 bases between. This CDR3 has 13 amino acids. The CDR3 here is CASSLTPGGELFF. The CDR3 DNA is TGTGCCAGCAGTTTAACGCCGGGCGGGGAGCTGTTTTTT.

The V and J genes are TRBV5-1 and TRBJ2-5; 9 bases are a match to TRBD2. V lost 1 base, J lost 3 bases, and 4 bases stayed unmatched. Per germline, CDR1 SGHRS and CDR2 YFSETQ. This CDR3 has 15 residues. CDR3 in amino acids: CASSLRGGVEETQYF. CDR3 DNA sequence: TGCGCCAGCAGCTTGCGCGGGGGGGTAGAAGAGACCCAGTACTTC.

This chain connects TRBV10-1 to TRBJ2-6; 9 positions match TRBD1. The germline V gene has CDR1 WNHNN and CDR2 SYGVQD (reference sequence). This CDR3 is built from 17 residues. Trimming removed 7 bases from V and 4 bases from J; junction bases left unmatched: 11. CDR3 amino acids: CASTPGQGASGANVLTF. Here the CDR3 DNA reads TGCGCCAGCACCCCGGGACAGGGAGCGTCCGGGGCCAACGTCCTGACTTTC.

The chain employs TRBV14 and TRBJ2-5, with 7 nucleotides matching TRBD2. Germline V gives CDR1 SGHDN, CDR2 FVKESK. This CDR3 region has 16 residues. With 4 bases clipped from V and 4 bases from J, the junction kept 12 bases outside the gene matches. CDR3 protein: CASSLLRGGAGETQYF. The CDR3 DNA follows: TGTGCCAGCAGCCTCCTCCGGGGAGGGGCGGGAGAGACCCAGTACTTC.

The chain combines TRBV11-2 with TRBJ2-1, with D maybe TRBD2 (5 bases). Germline CDR1 reads SGHAT; CDR2 reads FQNNGV. The CDR3 covers 15 residues. V lost 3 bases and J lost 3, with 12 bases in between. DNA of the CDR3: TGTGCCAGCAGCTTTGTCCGGGGTCTCTACAATGAGCAGTTCTTC. This sequence encodes CASSFVRGLYNEQFF.

This clone was counted between two and nine times. Other DNA sequences in the same sample also yield this CDR3. The DNA for the CDR3 is TGCGCCAGCAGCCAAGAGGGCAGGGGGGGCAATCAGCCCCAGCATTTT. Its protein is CASSQEGRGGNQPQHF. V usage is TRBV4-1 and J usage is TRBJ1-5, with 7 bases aligning to TRBD1. CDR3 size: 16 residues. Unmatched junction bases numbered 4, after V lost 0 bases and J lost 2 bases. Germline V gene lookup returns CDR1 MGHRA and CDR2 YSYEKL.

The chain carries TRBV29-1 and TRBJ2-1, with 8 bases lining up with TRBD2. Germline loops: CDR1 SQVTM, CDR2 ANQGSEA. This CDR3 is 13 amino acids long. The ends lost 3 bases at V and 7 bases at J; junction bases unmatched: 5. CDR3 nucleotide sequence: TGCAGCGTTGAGCGTAGCGGGGTGAATGAGCAGTTCTTC. This encodes CSVERSGVNEQFF.